The TCR beta chain under discussion was sequenced for a study of T cells in tumors after PD-1 blockade. The overall study: Some patients also took daily vismodegib 150 mg during anti-PD-1 treatment. General study points: Most post-therapy expanded exhausted CD8+ clones were new, undetected before treatment.

Germline-derived CDR1 and CDR2 are LNHDA and SQIVND (reference sequence). Trimming removed 9 bases from V and 0 bases from J, with 12 bases in between. The CDR3 totals 14 residues. This table comes from immunoSEQ multiplex PCR, and its TCRdb copy is limited to in-frame clones, with some not included. The sample comprises more than 12,000 clones, around two thirds of which are singletons, and about 31% rests with the top ten. As regards this clone: What it recognizes is unknown.

The sequencing here drew on tumor tissue, taken after anti-PD-1 treatment. The chain joins TRBV19 to TRBJ2-4; D is undetermined. The TCR sequence derives from a human donor with cutaneous squamous cell carcinoma. The chain's CDR3 is CASKTGSAKNIQYF. As DNA, the CDR3 is TGTGCCAGCAAGACGGGCTCAGCCAAAAACATTCAGTACTTC.